This TCR beta chain originates from a study of T-cell reconstitution after alpha-beta-depleted transplantation in children. Study findings and constraints: Roughly two months post-transplant, alpha-beta T cells reportedly originated from several hundred graft clones that had expanded. Diversity and T-cell counts at one year after transplant derived mostly from new T cells. High day-60 TCRbeta diversity in some patients came from surviving recipient T cells and thymic progenitors.

This sample's TCRbeta library carried unique molecular identifier barcodes. TCRdb called the PCR reads again in MiXCR, with one record for every CDR3 protein. The sample shows over 25,000 distinct CDR3 sequences, over 15% of them seen only once. Regarding this clonotype: The antigen remains undetermined.

Germline CDR1 reads MNHNY; CDR2 reads SVGAGI (reference sequence). The CDR3 spans 13 residues. The V segment lost 4 bases and the J segment 2 bases; nucleotides outside the gene matches: 2. The sequence was collected from a male patient between 2 and 9 years old who had a stem cell transplant for acute lymphoblastic leukemia, so the T cells may come from the graft donor. This sequence joins TRBV6-6 and TRBJ2-7; 7 nucleotides line up with TRBD1. The sample was PBMCs, mostly from graft donor cells, taken 60 days after TCRalphabeta/CD19-depleted stem cell transplant. The CDR3 protein is CASSFDRAYEQYF. CDR3 in DNA: TGTGCCAGCAGTTTCGACAGGGCCTACGAGCAGTACTTC.